Each of the 23 T cell receptor beta chains below was sequenced from the same sample in a study of blood T cell repertoires in COVID-19. Libraries were prepared by immunoSEQ multiplex PCR; TCRdb keeps only in-frame clonotypes and omits some of them. The data contain 150,000 or so clones, about 86% of them seen just once; the ten biggest clones take up around 8.2%. The sequenced sample consisted of peripheral blood. Receptors originate from a man in his sixties with acute or convalescent COVID-19.

The chain carries TRBV24-1 and TRBJ2-3; 14 nucleotides agree with TRBD2. This CDR3 comprises 17 residues. CDR1 and CDR2 (germline): KGHDR, SFDVKD. V dropped 8 bases and J dropped 0; count of bases not matched to a gene: 6. In nucleotides, the CDR3 is TGTGCCACCATGGGGACTAGCGGGAGAGGAAGCACAGATACGCAGTATTTT. Translated, it gives CATMGTSGRGSTDTQYF.

There are a few counts of this clone. The chain carries TRBV6-5 and TRBJ2-2; 10 bases map to TRBD2. Trimming at V came to 7 bases and at J to 9 bases, leaving 8 bases not matched to a gene. The CDR3 is 14 residues long. Germline assignment: CDR1 MNHEY and CDR2 SVGAGI. As DNA, the CDR3 is TGTGCCAGCATCAGTAGCGGGAGGAACAGGGAGCTGTTTTTT. Amino acids: CASISSGRNRELFF.

The genes are TRBV27 and TRBJ2-3; D ambiguous. Germline values: CDR1 MNHEY, CDR2 SMNVEV (reference sequence). V shed 4 bases and J shed 2 bases, with 7 bases lying between them. The CDR3 sequence is 13 residues long. CDR3 sequence reads: CASSSIPTDTQYF. CDR3 coding DNA: TGTGCCAGCAGTTCTATCCCCACAGATACGCAGTATTTT.

This clone was observed a few times. The chain carries TRBV30 and TRBJ2-3, with TRBD1 as a possible D gene (5 bases). Germline CDR1 and CDR2: GTSNPN and SVGIG (reference sequence). The CDR3 loop spans 17 amino acids. V lost 1 base to trimming and J lost 2 bases, with 19 bases between them. In nucleotides, the CDR3 is TGTGCCTGGAGTGCGTGGGGCCTTTCCTATCACACAGATACGCAGTATTTT. This encodes CAWSAWGLSYHTDTQYF.

The rearrangement links TRBV28 to TRBJ2-1, with no clear D. Deletions cut 5 bases from V and 8 bases from J, with 10 bases between. CDR1 and CDR2 from the germline V gene are MDHEN and SYDVKM. The CDR3 extends over 12 amino acids. Here the CDR3 DNA reads TGTGCCAGCAGTGGGCCCGGTGATGAGCAGTTCTTC. This translates into CASSGPGDEQFF. The full variable domain, its missing parts supplied by reference TRBV28 and TRBJ2-1, is DVKVTQSSRYLVKRTGEKVFLECVQDMDHENMFWYRQDPGLGLRLIYFSYDVKMKEKGDIPEGYSVSREKKERFSLILESASTNQTSMYLCASSGPGDEQFFGPGTRLTVL.

This clone was counted ten times or more. This chain connects TRBV27 to TRBJ1-1; D uncertain. Germline-derived CDR1 and CDR2 are MNHEY and SMNVEV (reference sequence). The CDR3 runs 15 residues. V lost 4 bases to trimming and J lost 5 bases, with 17 bases between them. CDR3 residues: CASSSLDGKKTEAFF. The CDR3 nucleotides read TGTGCCAGCAGTTCGTTAGACGGGAAGAAGACTGAAGCTTTCTTT.

The chain couples TRBV6-6 to TRBJ2-5, with D hard to call. The germline gives CDR1 MNHNY, CDR2 SVGAGI (reference sequence). This CDR3 has 12 amino acids. Trimming cost V 2 bases and J 5 bases, with 6 bases left between them. For the CDR3, the DNA is TGTGCCAGCAGTTACGCGAGGGAGACCCAGTACTTC. It encodes CASSYARETQYF.

V gene TRBV2 combines with J gene TRBJ2-6, with TRBD1 matching over 8 bases. The CDR3 runs to 17 residues. The germline CDR1 and CDR2 sequences are SNHLY and FYNNEI. V lost 7 bases to trimming and J lost 4 bases; unmatched junction nucleotides: 12. Here the CDR3 DNA reads TGTGCCAGCACCCCCGGACAGGGCTTATCCGGGGCCAACGTCCTGACTTTC. Amino acid sequence: CASTPGQGLSGANVLTF.

The chain recombines TRBV6-5 with TRBJ2-7, with a possible D match to TRBD1 (6 bases). The CDR3 has 14 amino acids. V was pared by 6 bases and J by 6 bases, with 18 bases between. CDR1 and CDR2 (germline): MNHEY, SVGAGI. In DNA, the CDR3 is TGTGCCAGCAGCACACAGGGCTCCTTCCGCGAGCAGTACTTC. It translates to CASSTQGSFREQYF.

The CDR3 coding sequence is TGTGCCACCAGCAGAGATCCCGACACCGAGCAGTACTTC. This translates into CATSRDPDTEQYF. This chain uses TRBV15 with TRBJ2-7; D is uncertain. The CDR3 consists of 13 residues. From germline, CDR1 is LNHNV and CDR2 YYDKDF (reference sequence). Trimming cost V 0 bases and J 6 bases, with 9 bases left between them.

This clone appeared a few times. This chain joins TRBV28 and TRBJ1-5; 9 bases match TRBD1. The CDR3 loop spans 15 amino acids. Germline V gives CDR1 MDHEN, CDR2 SYDVKM. V was pared by 7 bases and J by 5 bases, with 9 bases of the junction left unmatched. The CDR3 spells CASMRTGGAHQPQHF. DNA of the CDR3: TGTGCCAGCATGAGAACAGGGGGCGCGCATCAGCCCCAGCATTTT.

The J gene is TRBJ2-7, the V gene TRBV5-1; a weak D match, TRBD2 (6 bases). Trimming cost V 4 bases and J 0 bases, with 20 bases left between them. CDR3 length equals 17 residues. Germline lookup yields CDR1 SGHRS and CDR2 YFSETQ. The CDR3 spells CASSRSRLGKVSYEQYF. As DNA, the CDR3 is TGCGCCAGCAGCCGATCCCGACTAGGGAAAGTCTCCTACGAGCAGTACTTC. Full variable domain (outside the CDR3, taken from reference TRBV5-1 and TRBJ2-7): KAGVTQTPRYLIKTRGQQVTLSCSPISGHRSVSWYQQTPGQGLQFLFEYFSETQRNKGNFPGRFSGRQFSNSRSEMNVSTLELGDSALYLCASSRSRLGKVSYEQYFGPGTRLTVT.

The gene calls are TRBV28 and TRBJ1-4; no firm D call. Germline V CDR1 and CDR2: MDHEN, SYDVKM. Trimming removed 5 bases at V and 7 bases at J, with 11 bases between. There are 13 residues in the CDR3. The CDR3 nucleotides read TGTGCCAGCAGTCGTTCAGCGAGTGAAAAACTGTTTTTT. Its protein is CASSRSASEKLFF.

The sample holds one count of this clone. The V gene is TRBV28, the J gene TRBJ2-7, with unresolved D. The CDR3 covers 15 residues. Germline V gene lookup returns CDR1 MDHEN and CDR2 SYDVKM. V lost 6 bases, J lost 3 bases, and 18 bases lay in between. The CDR3 DNA reads as TGTGCCAGCAGAAATCCAAATTCGCCCAGCTACGAGCAGTACTTC. Its translation is CASRNPNSPSYEQYF.

V is TRBV5-1 and J is TRBJ2-3; 9 nucleotides align to TRBD2. The V segment lost 0 bases and the J segment 4 bases; nucleotides outside the gene matches: 3. CDR1 SGHRS and CDR2 YFSETQ come from the germline V gene. This CDR3 has 15 amino acids. The CDR3 is CASSLGTSDPDTQYF. CDR3 DNA sequence: TGCGCCAGCAGCTTGGGGACTAGCGACCCAGATACGCAGTATTTT.

V and J are TRBV28 and TRBJ2-7; maybe TRBD1 (6 bases). CDR3 length equals 14 residues. V was shortened by 6 bases and J by 3 bases, with 15 bases between the two germline ends. Germline-derived CDR1 and CDR2 are MDHEN and SYDVKM. CDR3 sequence: CASSLRGIVYEQYF. CDR3 DNA: TGTGCCAGCAGCCTCAGGGGAATCGTCTACGAGCAGTACTTC. Full variable domain (outside the CDR3, taken from reference TRBV28 and TRBJ2-7): DVKVTQSSRYLVKRTGEKVFLECVQDMDHENMFWYRQDPGLGLRLIYFSYDVKMKEKGDIPEGYSVSREKKERFSLILESASTNQTSMYLCASSLRGIVYEQYFGPGTRLTVT.

This clone was seen just once. This chain uses TRBV30 with TRBJ2-5; 9 bases align to TRBD2. After removal of 4 bases from V and 7 bases from J, the junction contained 7 bases not matched to a gene. Germline lookup yields CDR1 GTSNPN and CDR2 SVGIG (reference sequence). This CDR3 spans 13 amino acids. The chain's CDR3 is CAWTSGNTLTQYF. The CDR3 DNA follows: TGTGCCTGGACTAGCGGGAATACCCTGACCCAGTACTTC.

The CDR3 sequence is CASSGQGLGGEQYF. The CDR3 DNA reads TGCGCCAGCAGTGGGCAAGGGCTCGGGGGCGAGCAGTACTTC. The chain carries TRBV5-1 and TRBJ2-7, with a tentative D call TRBD2 (6 bases). There are 14 residues in the CDR3. Germline lookup yields CDR1 SGHRS and CDR2 YFSETQ. V was cut by 5 bases and J by 6 bases, with 18 bases left in between.

The chain couples TRBV28 to TRBJ2-7; D is perhaps TRBD2 (5 bases). This CDR3 has 14 residues. Trimming took off 3 bases at V and 2 bases at J, with 11 bases between the two ends. In germline, CDR1 is MDHEN, CDR2 SYDVKM. CDR3: CASSFMRATYEQYF. In DNA, the CDR3 is TGTGCCAGCAGTTTTATGCGGGCCACCTACGAGCAGTACTTC.

The V and J genes are TRBV12-5 and TRBJ2-5; 7 positions match TRBD2. J lost 4 bases, V lost 6 bases, and 8 bases had no gene match. The CDR3 extends over 14 amino acids. Germline CDR1 is LGHNT and CDR2 is FRNRAP. CDR3 nucleotide sequence: TGTGCTAGTGGGTCCGGAACGGGAGGAGAGACCCAGTACTTC. Translation: CASGSGTGGETQYF.

This chain uses TRBV5-1 with TRBJ2-1; 8 nucleotides align to TRBD2. Per germline, CDR1 SGHRS and CDR2 YFSETQ. Trimming took 7 bases from V and 5 from J; bases not matched to a gene: 8. This CDR3 comprises 14 residues. The CDR3 bases are TGCGCCAGCCGGAGCGGGAGCTTGAACAATGAGCAGTTCTTC. Its translation: CASRSGSLNNEQFF.

The J gene is TRBJ1-1, the V gene TRBV5-8, with 7 bases aligning to TRBD1. The CDR3 runs to 14 residues. The J segment lost 0 bases and the V segment lost 9 bases, leaving 8 bases of the junction unmatched. The germline V gene has CDR1 SGHTS and CDR2 YDEGEE. CDR3 region: CATKTGLLNTEAFF. The CDR3 DNA reads TGTGCCACCAAGACAGGGCTCCTGAACACTGAAGCTTTCTTT.

The gene calls are TRBV29-1 and TRBJ2-1; D not certain. CDR1 SQVTM and CDR2 ANQGSEA come from the germline V gene. This CDR3 region has 13 residues. The V end lost 4 bases, the J end lost 6 bases, and 13 bases lay between the germline ends. The CDR3 protein is CSVARSTANEQFF. CDR3 in DNA: TGCAGCGTTGCGAGATCAACCGCCAATGAGCAGTTCTTC.